The clone carrying this T cell receptor (beta chain) occurred once. The data were produced by immunoSEQ multiplex PCR, yet TCRdb's version contains in-frame clones alone and is incomplete. There are about 120,000 clones in the sample; around 87% occur only once, and about 2.1% lies in the top ten. V lost 1 base and J lost 2; bases outside the gene matches: 6. Germline V gene lookup returns CDR1 SGHDN and CDR2 FVKESK. CDR3 size: 18 residues. This specimen comes from a study of blood T cell repertoires in COVID-19. Across the study: Nucleic acid was either cDNA or gDNA, and it came from T cells, B-cell-depleted T cells, or PBMCs.

This chain connects TRBV14 to TRBJ2-3; 13 bases are shared with TRBD2. The sequencing sample was made of peripheral blood. This sequence originates from a woman between 50 and 59 years old with acute or convalescent COVID-19. The CDR3 here is CASSQVRTSGGLTDTQYF. The CDR3 DNA reads as TGTGCCAGCAGCCAAGTTAGGACTAGCGGGGGCCTCACAGATACGCAGTATTTT.